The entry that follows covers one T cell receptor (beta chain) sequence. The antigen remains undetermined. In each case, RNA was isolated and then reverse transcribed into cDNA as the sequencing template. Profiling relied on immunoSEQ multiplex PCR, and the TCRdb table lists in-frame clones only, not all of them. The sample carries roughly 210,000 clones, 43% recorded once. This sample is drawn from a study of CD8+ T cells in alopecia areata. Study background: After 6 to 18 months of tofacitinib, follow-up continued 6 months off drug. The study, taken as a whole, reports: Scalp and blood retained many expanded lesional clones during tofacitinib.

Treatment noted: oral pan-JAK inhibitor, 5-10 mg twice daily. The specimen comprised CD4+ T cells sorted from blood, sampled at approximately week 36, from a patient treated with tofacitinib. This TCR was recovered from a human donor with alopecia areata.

The CDR3 coding sequence is TGTGCCAGCAGCCTATTAGGCAGCGGAATTCAGTACTTC. It translates to CASSLLGSGIQYF. The rearrangement joins TRBV5-4 to TRBJ2-4, with a tentative D call TRBD2 (5 bases). The CDR3 has 13 residues. Deletions cut 4 bases from V and 10 bases from J, with 15 bases between. Germline-derived CDR1 and CDR2 are SGHNT and YYREEE (reference sequence).